The rows below give T cell receptor beta chains drawn from one sample of a study of T cell repertoires in cytomegalovirus infection. From the reads, TCRdb called clonotypes with MiXCR, one entry per CDR3 protein. Of approximately 270,000 distinct CDR3 sequences listed, roughly 21% are singletons. The antigens of these receptors remain unknown. The source material was cultured PBMCs, sampled from culture after CMV antigen stimulation. These receptors all stem from a human donor in good health (CMV status not recorded). Some clones in this sample may be carry-over from other donors' samples. CDR3s include the opening cysteine and the closing phenylalanine or tryptophan. D genes are given only for firm matches. Clone size appears in some rows only: once, few, many, or a class for an expanded clone.

>TRBV20-1|TRBD1|-|TRBJ1-6
TGCAGTGCTAGTAGGACAGGGTCCTATAATTCACCCCTCCACTTT
CSASRTGSYNSPLHF
>TRBV9|-|-|TRBJ2-1
TGTGCCAGCAGCGTAGTGGGAGGAGAGCAGTTCTTC
CASSVVGGEQFF
>TRBV29-1|-|-|TRBJ2-1
TGCAGCGTTGAAGGATCCGGGCCCCGTTGGGGGAATGAGCAGTTCTTC
CSVEGSGPRWGNEQFF
>TRBV28|-|-|TRBJ1-5
TGTGCCAGCAGTGCGCAGGGTTTGCCCCAGCATTTT
CASSAQGLPQHF
>TRBV11-3|-|few|TRBJ2-1
TGTGCCAGCCGTGATAGCGGCTACGACAATGAGCAGTTCTTC
CASRDSGYDNEQFF
>TRBV7-2|-|many|TRBJ1-4
TGTGCCAGCAGCTTCCCACGTGATGTTGTTAATGAAAAACTGTTTTTT
CASSFPRDVVNEKLFF
>TRBV7-6|-|many|TRBJ1-3
TGTGCCAGCAGCTTAGCCCGGACTACATCTGGAAACACCATATATTTT
CASSLARTTSGNTIYF
>TRBV6-6|-|-|TRBJ2-2
TGTGCCAGCAGTGAGACAGGGACTCAGAACACCGGGGAGCTGTTTTTT
CASSETGTQNTGELFF
>TRBV18|TRBD1|many|TRBJ1-1
TGTGCCAGCTCACCTCAGGGGGCAAGGACTGAAGCTTTCTTT
CASSPQGARTEAFF
>TRBV7-9|-|-|TRBJ2-5
TGTGCCAGCAGCTCTGTCGCCGGGGCACAAGAGACCCAGTACTTC
CASSSVAGAQETQYF
>TRBV19|-|-|TRBJ2-3
TGTGCCAGTCGACACCCCTTCGGCGGGCCTTCTAGCACAGATACGCAGTATTTT
CASRHPFGGPSSTDTQYF
>TRBV6-1|TRBD2|-|TRBJ2-7
TGTGCCAGCAGTGAAGAGTTCGGGGGGGAGCAGTACTTC
CASSEEFGGEQYF
>TRBV7-2|-|-|TRBJ2-5
TGTGCCAGCAGCTTAGTAGCGGTGGCGGGGGCTGGCGGTGAGACCCAGTACTTC
CASSLVAVAGAGGETQYF
>TRBV28|-|-|TRBJ2-4
TGTGCCAGCACCCCAGACAGGAGAAAAAACATTCAGTACTTC
CASTPDRRKNIQYF
>TRBV4-3|-|-|TRBJ1-1
TGCGCCAGCAGCCAAAGTCGGAACACTGAAGCTTTCTTT
CASSQSRNTEAFF
>TRBV6-1|TRBD1|-|TRBJ1-4
TGTGCCAGCAGTGAAGATTGGTGGGACAGGGTTGGAGAAAAACTGTTTTTT
CASSEDWWDRVGEKLFF
>TRBV19|-|-|TRBJ1-1
TGTGCCAGTAGCTTCTTAATGAACACTGAAGCTTTCTTT
CASSFLMNTEAFF
>TRBV4-1|TRBD2|few|TRBJ2-3
TGCGCCAGCAGCCGCCAACTAGCGGGAGTGTCAGATACGCAGTATTTT
CASSRQLAGVSDTQYF
>TRBV20-1|-|-|TRBJ2-3
TGCAGTGCCCCCGACTACTATAGCACAGATACGCAGTATTTT
CSAPDYYSTDTQYF
>TRBV7-9|-|-|TRBJ2-5
TGTGCCAGCAGCTTAGGGTCAGCCCAAGAGACCCAGTACTTC
CASSLGSAQETQYF
>TRBV20-1|-|-|TRBJ1-5
TGCAGTGCCACGGAGACAAATTTCAATCAGCCCCAGCATTTT
CSATETNFNQPQHF
>TRBV10-1|-|few|TRBJ2-3
TGCGCCAGCAGTGAGGGGACTGGTAGCGTGGATACGCAGTATTTT
CASSEGTGSVDTQYF
>TRBV24-1|-|-|TRBJ1-5
TGTGCCACCAGTGATGCTGAGGACCCTTATCAGCCCCAGCATTTT
CATSDAEDPYQPQHF
>TRBV7-2|-|many|TRBJ2-5
TGTGCCAGCAGCTTACAGGGAAGGGAGACCCAGTACTTC
CASSLQGRETQYF
>TRBV10-2|-|-|TRBJ1-1
TGCGCCAGCAAAAAGGGGGATGATCCCCCTGAAGCTTTCTTT
CASKKGDDPPEAFF
>TRBV20-1|-|-|TRBJ2-4
TGCAGTCAAAGACTCATAGCCAAAAACATTCAGTACTTC
CSQRLIAKNIQYF
>TRBV15|TRBD2|-|TRBJ2-7
TGTGCCACCAGCAGAGTCGCGGGAGCGGCTTACGAGCAGTACTTC
CATSRVAGAAYEQYF
>TRBV6-2/TRBV6-3|-|-|TRBJ1-1
TGTGCCAGCAGTTACTCGTCAGAGAACACTGAAGCTTTCTTT
CASSYSSENTEAFF
>TRBV5-8|-|-|TRBJ2-7
TGTGCCAGCAGCCACCGCACCCAGGGGTTCGAGCAGTACTTC
CASSHRTQGFEQYF
>TRBV7-2|-|many|TRBJ1-1
TGTGCCAGCACGAACCCCGGCACTGAAGCTTTCTTT
CASTNPGTEAFF
>TRBV15|-|-|TRBJ2-1
TGTGCCATCCCTGGCACTAGCCCAGAGGAGGGGCAGTTCTTC
CAIPGTSPEEGQFF
>TRBV27|-|few|TRBJ2-6
TGTGCCAGCAGTTACCACAGGGTACTCTCTGGGGCCAACGTCCTGACTTTC
CASSYHRVLSGANVLTF
>TRBV20-1|-|-|TRBJ2-2
TGCAGTGCTTACAGGGAAACCGGGGAGCTGTTTTTT
CSAYRETGELFF
>TRBV19|TRBD2|-|TRBJ2-7
TGTGCCAGTAGCAGAGGACTAGCGGGAGTTCTTACCTACGAGCAGTACTTC
CASSRGLAGVLTYEQYF
>TRBV28|TRBD1|-|TRBJ1-1
TGTGCCAGCAGTCCACTTCGGACAGGGTTGAACACTGAAGCTTTCTTT
CASSPLRTGLNTEAFF
>TRBV12-5|-|many|TRBJ1-2
TGTGCTAGTGGTTTGCGTATCCGGACAGTATATGGCTACACCTTC
CASGLRIRTVYGYTF
>TRBV7-2|TRBD2|many|TRBJ2-3
TGTGCCAGCAGCTCAAGGACTAGCGGGTTACCAGATACGCAGTATTTT
CASSSRTSGLPDTQYF
>TRBV11-3|-|few|TRBJ1-1
TGTGCCAGCAGCTTAGGGGCCGCGAACACTGAAGCTTTCTTT
CASSLGAANTEAFF
>TRBV7-2|-|many|TRBJ2-1
TGTGCCAGCAGCCCCGTGGGCGGGAATGAGCAGTTCTTC
CASSPVGGNEQFF
>TRBV30|-|-|TRBJ2-2
TGTGCCTGGAGTAGGGTGGGCGGGGTTAACACCGGGGAGCTGTTTTTT
CAWSRVGGVNTGELFF
>TRBV4-3|-|-|TRBJ1-6
TGCGCCAGCAGCCAAGAGCCCCGGGGAGGATCACCCCTCCACTTT
CASSQEPRGGSPLHF
>TRBV7-1|TRBD1|once|TRBJ1-2
TGTGCCAGCAGCTCCAACGACAGGGCCGAATCTGGCTACACCTTC
CASSSNDRAESGYTF
>TRBV12-3/TRBV12-4|-|few|TRBJ2-1
TGTGCCAGCAGTTTTCGAGCAGGCAATGAGCAGTTCTTC
CASSFRAGNEQFF
>TRBV7-2|-|few|TRBJ1-2
TGTGCCAGCAGCCCCCAGTTGGGCTACACCTTC
CASSPQLGYTF
>TRBV6-5|-|-|TRBJ2-3
TGTGCCAGCAGTTACGAGTCGACTAGCACAGATACGCAGTATTTT
CASSYESTSTDTQYF
>TRBV5-1|-|many|TRBJ1-5
TGCGCCAGCAGCCCTGACAGCCTAAATCAGCCCCAGCATTTT
CASSPDSLNQPQHF
>TRBV6-1|-|few|TRBJ1-5
TGTGCCAGCAGTGGGAGGGCTGGTCAGCCCCAGCATTTT
CASSGRAGQPQHF
>TRBV3-1|TRBD1|-|TRBJ1-2
TGTGCCAGCAGCCAACTCCGGGACAGGGGAGGTGGCTACACCTTC
CASSQLRDRGGGYTF
>TRBV7-2|-|many|TRBJ2-1
TGTGCCAGCAGCTTGGACGGGGGTGAGCAGTTCTTC
CASSLDGGEQFF
>TRBV9|TRBD2|-|TRBJ2-5
TGTGCCAGCAGCGCCGGGACTAGCTGGAGAGGAGATGGGGAGACCCAGTACTTC
CASSAGTSWRGDGETQYF
>TRBV6-2/TRBV6-3|-|few|TRBJ1-5
TGTGCCAGCAGTTATAGGGTAAGGAATCAGCCCCAGCATTTT
CASSYRVRNQPQHF
>TRBV2|TRBD1|-|TRBJ1-2
TGTGCCAGCAGTGCGGACAGGGTTGACTATGGCTACACCTTC
CASSADRVDYGYTF
>TRBV19|-|few|TRBJ2-1
TGTGCCAGTAGTCGGGAAGACGTCAATGAGCAGTTCTTC
CASSREDVNEQFF
>TRBV7-2|-|-|TRBJ2-5
TGTGCCAGCAGCTCCTCTCACGGCTCCCGGACCCAGTACTTC
CASSSSHGSRTQYF
>TRBV2|-|-|TRBJ2-2
TGTGCCAGCAGGAGACTAACTACCGGGGAGCTGTTTTTT
CASRRLTTGELFF
>TRBV7-9|TRBD2|many|TRBJ2-1
TGTGCCAGCAGCTTACTAGCGGGGAGGATTAAAGAGCAGTTCTTC
CASSLLAGRIKEQFF
>TRBV7-2|TRBD1|many|TRBJ2-5
TGTGCCAGCAGCCCGGACAGGGGGGCATCAGAGACCCAGTACTTC
CASSPDRGASETQYF
>TRBV20-1|-|few|TRBJ2-3
TGCAGTGCTAGGGGGCGGGATCCCACAGATACGCAGTATTTT
CSARGRDPTDTQYF
>TRBV6-4|-|many|TRBJ2-1
TGTGCCAGCAGTACGACAGATAACAATGAGCAGTTCTTC
CASSTTDNNEQFF
>TRBV10-3|TRBD2|-|TRBJ2-3
TGTGCCATCAGTTCCACTAGCGGAGAAGAGCGGTATTTT
CAISSTSGEERYF